This T cell receptor (beta chain) was sequenced for a study of cytomegalovirus exposure and HLA in healthy donors. With V trimmed by 0 bases and J by 3 bases, 9 bases remained unmatched. Germline V gene sequence: CDR1 LGHNA, CDR2 YSLEER. This CDR3 comprises 18 residues. The validation cohort, a group of around 120 subjects, included the donors and was separate from the roughly 670-subject first cohort. Libraries were prepared by immunoSEQ multiplex PCR; TCRdb keeps only in-frame clonotypes and omits some of them. Counted here are about 56,000 clones, 85% to 90% occurring once; the ten biggest clones make up around 14%.

The specimen was PBMCs. This chain joins TRBV4-3 and TRBJ2-1; 9 nucleotides agree with TRBD2. The sequence derives from a woman aged 18-30 years in good health and CMV-seronegative. The CDR3 spells CASSQDWVAGALYNEQFF. CDR3 nucleotide sequence: TGCGCCAGCAGCCAAGATTGGGTAGCGGGAGCCCTCTACAATGAGCAGTTCTTC.